A selection of T cell receptor beta chains follows, all from one sample in a study of blood T cell repertoires in COVID-19. This table comes from immunoSEQ multiplex PCR, and its TCRdb copy is limited to in-frame clones, with some not included. The data hold over 100,000 clones, with more than 75% observed a single time. Sequencing input: peripheral blood. These receptors all stem from a man between 60 and 75 years old with acute or convalescent COVID-19. Both conserved end residues are part of each CDR3. A D gene is named only where the DNA matches it firmly.

v_gene	d_gene	j_gene	CDR3aa
TRBV4-3	.	TRBJ1-2	CASSQEAQGGYGYTF
TRBV15	.	TRBJ2-3	CATSRDRRDLTDTQYF
TRBV6-5	TRBD1	TRBJ2-1	CASSNGQGSYNEQFF
TRBV27	TRBD1	TRBJ1-6	CASNKGQINSPLHF
TRBV5-1	.	TRBJ1-4	CASSLVDRGEKLFF
TRBV6-5	TRBD1	TRBJ1-2	CASSQGATYGYTF
TRBV2	TRBD1	TRBJ1-5	CASSPYAGGYQPQHF
TRBV28	.	TRBJ1-6	CASSFLDSLNSPLHF
TRBV6-5	TRBD2	TRBJ2-7	CASRLAGAHYEQYF
TRBV19	TRBD2	TRBJ2-5	CASSLPSGRETQYF
TRBV19	.	TRBJ1-2	CASSIGRGSYGYTF
TRBV25-1	.	TRBJ1-1	CASSESVRQNTEAFF
TRBV11-3	TRBD2	TRBJ2-1	CASSLVAGGYNEQFF
TRBV3-1/TRBV3-2	.	TRBJ2-5	CASSQDFQLQETQYF
TRBV19	.	TRBJ1-6	CASSRAGGENSPLHF
TRBV5-4	TRBD1	TRBJ1-3	CASSQKGTEGNTIYF
TRBV29-1	.	TRBJ1-2	CSVLDSWVGNYGYTF
TRBV6-5	TRBD1	TRBJ1-5	CASMVLQGSQPQHF
TRBV24-1	.	TRBJ2-1	CATSDSASNFNEQFF
TRBV7-2	.	TRBJ1-6	CASSRPQGPLHF
TRBV10-2	.	TRBJ1-1	CASSEHPDTEAFF
TRBV19	.	TRBJ1-1	CASSGRQEMNTEAFF
TRBV5-1	.	TRBJ2-3	CASSPGGSSADTQYF
TRBV7-7	TRBD2	TRBJ2-5	CASTLSGAPGATQYF
TRBV24-1	.	TRBJ1-1	CATSASGTIEAFF
TRBV11-2	.	TRBJ2-1	CASSSPGEQFF
TRBV19	.	TRBJ2-1	CASSNTGAGGEQFF
TRBV25-1	TRBD1	TRBJ1-2	CASSALDRANYGYTF